A single sample is the source of the 25 T cell receptor beta chains below, sequenced in a study of patients and donors after allogeneic stem cell transplantation. From the RT-PCR reads, TCRdb called clonotypes with MiXCR, one entry per CDR3 protein. Of approximately 170,000 distinct CDR3 sequences in the sample, 20% to 25% were seen once. Sequences were obtained from blood, either unsorted or a sorted T cell fraction (not recorded which). These receptors were obtained from a human donor who was either an allogeneic HSCT recipient or a stem cell or donor lymphocyte infusion donor (not recorded which). It is not recorded whose cells these are; they may come from a transplant donor.

A few counts support this clonotype. This sequence joins TRBV7-2 and TRBJ1-3; no clear D. This CDR3 region has 11 residues. V was trimmed by 2 bases and J by 12 bases, leaving 8 bases between them. Germline V gives CDR1 SGHTA, CDR2 FQGNSA. The CDR3, as DNA: TGTGCCAGCAGCTTAAAGAGGATCATATATTTT. Encoded protein: CASSLKRIIYF. Full variable domain (missing parts from reference TRBV7-2 and TRBJ1-3): GAGVSQSPSNKVTEKGKDVELRCDPISGHTALYWYRQSLGQGLEFLIYFQGNSAPDKSGLPSDRFSAERTGGSVSTLTIQRTQQEDSAVYLCASSLKRIIYFGEGSWLTVV.

The genes are TRBV18 and TRBJ2-7, with unresolved D. This CDR3 is built from 15 residues. Deletions cut 4 bases from V and 7 bases from J, with 20 bases between. CDR1 is KGHSH and CDR2 is LQKENI in the germline V gene. Here the CDR3 reads CASSQETASEKEQYF. In nucleotides, the CDR3 is TGTGCCAGCTCACAGGAAACAGCCTCCGAAAAGGAGCAGTACTTC.

This clonotype came up a few times. J is TRBJ1-1 and V is TRBV7-9; the D is unclear. Trimming took 10 bases from V and 2 from J, leaving 8 bases between them. The CDR3 is 11 residues long. Looked up from germline, CDR1 is SEHNR and CDR2 is FQNEAQ (reference sequence). The CDR3 protein is CATQKNTEAFF. DNA for the CDR3: TGTGCCACGCAGAAAAACACTGAAGCTTTCTTT.

The chain combines TRBV7-2 with TRBJ1-6; tentatively, D is TRBD1 (5 bases). CDR3 length: 16 residues. V was trimmed by 5 bases and J by 5 bases, leaving 16 bases between them. Germline CDR1 and CDR2: SGHTA and FQGNSA. CDR3 amino acids: CASSPRDRRNNSPLHF. The CDR3 DNA is TGTGCCAGCAGCCCCCGGGACCGTAGGAATAATTCACCCCTCCACTTT.

This clonotype was picked up many times. V gene TRBV5-1 combines with J gene TRBJ2-1; D gene uncertain. Trimming pared 4 bases from V and 2 bases from J, leaving 7 bases between. Germline V gives CDR1 SGHRS, CDR2 YFSETQ. CDR3 length: 13 amino acids. The CDR3 sequence is CASSPDPYNEQFF. In DNA form, the CDR3 reads TGCGCCAGCAGCCCGGACCCCTACAATGAGCAGTTCTTC.

The J gene is TRBJ2-1, the V gene TRBV7-9, with 8 bases matching TRBD1. The germline V gene encodes CDR1 SEHNR and CDR2 FQNEAQ (reference sequence). This CDR3 is built from 12 residues. J lost 13 bases, V lost 5 bases, and 7 bases had no gene match. Here the CDR3 reads CASSVATGVQFF. DNA for the CDR3: TGTGCCAGCAGCGTCGCGACAGGGGTACAGTTCTTC.

The chain couples TRBV6-5 to TRBJ2-3, with D maybe TRBD2 (6 bases). From germline, CDR1 is MNHEY and CDR2 SVGAGI. This CDR3 has 13 residues. V lost 8 bases and J 3 bases, leaving 12 bases between the germline ends. The CDR3 DNA follows: TGTGCCAGCGGACTACTACCTACAGATACGCAGTATTTT. The encoded protein is CASGLLPTDTQYF.

There are many counts of this clonotype. The V and J genes are TRBV6-5 and TRBJ2-1; 12 bases line up with TRBD2. The V segment lost 0 bases and the J segment 3 bases; nucleotides outside the gene matches: 6. The CDR3 loop spans 18 amino acids. The germline V gene encodes CDR1 MNHEY and CDR2 SVGAGI. This chain's CDR3 is CASSYSLRLAGDYNEQFF. The DNA for the CDR3 is TGTGCCAGCAGTTACTCCCTGAGACTAGCGGGGGACTACAATGAGCAGTTCTTC.

The J gene is TRBJ2-3, the V gene TRBV29-1, with D possibly TRBD2 on 6 matching bases. The CDR3 has 13 amino acids. V lost 3 bases to trimming and J lost 7 bases, with 14 bases between them. Germline CDR1 SQVTM, CDR2 ANQGSEA. The CDR3, as DNA: TGCAGCGTTGAGAGTCCCGGGGGTTATACGCAGTATTTT. Its translation is CSVESPGGYTQYF.

The genes are TRBV15 and TRBJ1-1; a weak D match, TRBD1 (6 bases). The CDR3 is 14 amino acids. Germline CDR1 reads LNHNV; CDR2 reads YYDKDF (reference sequence). V was pared by 0 bases and J by 6 bases, with 11 bases between. The CDR3 reads CATSRDQGFSEAFF. CDR3 nucleotides: TGTGCCACCAGCAGAGATCAGGGGTTCTCTGAAGCTTTCTTT.

The V call is TRBV24-1, the J call TRBJ1-1, with D possibly TRBD1 on 5 matching bases. This CDR3 is 13 amino acids long. CDR1 and CDR2 (germline): KGHDR, SFDVKD. V dropped 4 bases and J dropped 5 bases, with 10 bases sitting between them. Written as DNA, the CDR3 is TGTGCCACCAGTGAGGCAGGGAGGACTGAAGCTTTCTTT. Encoded protein: CATSEAGRTEAFF.

This clonotype showed up just once. J is TRBJ1-1 and V is TRBV29-1; 8 nucleotides line up with TRBD1. Germline V gene sequence: CDR1 SQVTM, CDR2 ANQGSEA. The CDR3 runs 11 residues. This chain's CDR3 is CRPTGVTEAFF. CDR3 nucleotides: TGCCGCCCGACAGGGGTGACTGAAGCTTTCTTT.

The rearrangement links TRBV6-6 to TRBJ2-1; D is ambiguous. Looked up from germline, CDR1 is MNHNY and CDR2 is SVGAGI (reference sequence). The CDR3 consists of 14 residues. Trimming took 4 bases from V and 2 from J, leaving 9 bases between them. The CDR3 DNA is TGTGCCAGCAGTTTATCCCGGGCCTACAATGAGCAGTTCTTC. Translation gives CASSLSRAYNEQFF.

This clonotype has at least ten counts. This rearrangement joins TRBV7-9 to TRBJ1-2, with unresolved D. The CDR3 is made up of 11 amino acids. CDR1 is SEHNR and CDR2 is FQNEAQ in the germline V gene (reference sequence). V shed 6 bases and J shed 5 bases, with 7 bases lying between them. The CDR3 bases are TGTGCCAGCAGAGCCTTTTATGGCTACACCTTC. This sequence encodes CASRAFYGYTF.

This chain connects TRBV6-6 to TRBJ2-7; D gene ambiguous. Germline values: CDR1 MNHNY, CDR2 SVGAGI (reference sequence). The length of the CDR3 is 15 residues. Trimming took off 0 bases at V and 1 base at J, with 10 bases between the two ends. CDR3 nucleotides: TGTGCCAGCAGTTACTCCCACGCCGGGTCCTACGAGCAGTACTTC. This gives the protein CASSYSHAGSYEQYF.

This clonotype appeared a few times. The chain is built from TRBV20-1 and TRBJ2-7, with 7 bases fitting TRBD2. The CDR3 loop spans 13 amino acids. Trimming at V came to 1 base and at J to 3 bases, leaving 3 bases not matched to a gene. Germline V lookup: CDR1 DFQATT, CDR2 SNEGSKA (reference sequence). CDR3 sequence: CSARASGNYEQYF. The DNA for the CDR3 is TGCAGTGCTAGAGCGAGCGGGAACTACGAGCAGTACTTC.

V gene TRBV29-1 combines with J gene TRBJ1-2; the match to TRBD1 covers 9 bases. The CDR3 extends over 15 amino acids. Per the germline V gene, CDR1 is SQVTM and CDR2 is ANQGSEA. J was trimmed by 4 bases and V by 4 bases; bases with no gene match: 10. The CDR3 DNA sequence: TGCAGCGTTGTAGGGGGACAGGGAGGAGTCTATGGCTACACCTTC. This translates into CSVVGGQGGVYGYTF.

The chain has TRBV10-3 and TRBJ2-1; TRBD2 matches at 10 bases. Looked up from germline, CDR1 is ENHRY and CDR2 is SYGVKD. The CDR3 length is 14 residues. V lost 10 bases and J lost 2; bases outside the gene matches: 5. CDR3 sequence (DNA): TGTGCCAGCCACGGGACTAGCGCCTACAATGAGCAGTTCTTC. Translated: CASHGTSAYNEQFF.

This clonotype occurred a few times. The chain uses TRBV7-2 and TRBJ2-1, with D perhaps TRBD1 (6 bases). This CDR3 has 15 residues. The V end lost 0 bases, the J end lost 10 bases, and 16 bases lay between the germline ends. Germline CDR1 reads SGHTA; CDR2 reads FQGNSA. The CDR3 here is CASSLAIVGAGEQFF. DNA of the CDR3: TGTGCCAGCAGCTTAGCAATTGTGGGGGCCGGGGAGCAGTTCTTC.

This clonotype was counted ten times or more. This rearrangement joins TRBV20-1 to TRBJ1-1; 9 positions agree with TRBD1. This CDR3 is built from 13 residues. The V segment lost 1 base and the J segment 4 bases; nucleotides outside the gene matches: 1. The V gene's germline CDR1 is DFQATT and CDR2 SNEGSKA (reference sequence). This CDR3 is CSARATGGTEAFF. Written as DNA, the CDR3 is TGCAGTGCTAGAGCGACAGGGGGCACTGAAGCTTTCTTT.

This rearrangement joins TRBV5-5 to TRBJ2-4, with 8 bases lining up with TRBD1. The ends lost 4 bases at V and 8 bases at J; junction bases unmatched: 17. Germline CDR1 and CDR2: SGHKS and YYEKEE (reference sequence). The CDR3 spans 17 residues. The CDR3 reads CASSTGTGPLEGHIQYF. The CDR3 DNA reads TGTGCCAGCAGCACCGGGACAGGACCCTTAGAAGGTCACATTCAGTACTTC.

In its sample, this clonotype was seen a few times. The chain carries TRBV20-1 and TRBJ1-2, with no clear D. Germline V gene lookup returns CDR1 DFQATT and CDR2 SNEGSKA (reference sequence). The germline V and J ends were trimmed by 0 bases and 5 bases, with 10 bases remaining between them. This CDR3 contains 13 residues. CDR3 coding DNA: TGCAGTGCTAGAGAAAGGTCCGTTTATGGCTACACCTTC. This sequence encodes CSARERSVYGYTF.

The J gene is TRBJ1-3, the V gene TRBV20-1; 7 nucleotides match TRBD1. This CDR3 comprises 17 residues. Trimming at V came to 5 bases and at J to 0 bases, leaving 13 bases not matched to a gene. Germline V gives CDR1 DFQATT, CDR2 SNEGSKA (reference sequence). In nucleotides, the CDR3 is TGCAGTGCTTGGACAGGACACCGCGACAGCTCTGGAAACACCATATATTTT. Encoded protein: CSAWTGHRDSSGNTIYF.

The genes are TRBV12-3 or TRBV12-4 and TRBJ1-2, with 10 bases lining up with TRBD1. V was clipped by 2 bases and J by 5 bases; unmatched bases: 5. The CDR3 is 15 amino acids. The CDR3 spells CASSLRTGGVYGYTF. Written as DNA, the CDR3 is TGTGCCAGCAGTTTACGGACAGGGGGTGTTTATGGCTACACCTTC.

This clonotype was found many times. The J gene is TRBJ1-2, the V gene TRBV6-5, with TRBD1 as a possible D gene (5 bases). V was cut by 2 bases and J by 2 bases, with 9 bases left in between. The CDR3 has 14 amino acids. Germline V CDR1 and CDR2: MNHEY, SVGAGI. DNA for the CDR3: TGTGCCAGCAGTTACGCCACAGGAAACTATGGCTACACCTTC. It translates to CASSYATGNYGYTF.